These 25 T cell receptor beta chains came from one sample sequenced in a study of Graves' ophthalmopathy and Graves' hyperthyroidism listed by TCRdb under 2018. The listed sequencing device is Illumina HiSeq 2000. For repertoire sequencing, TCR beta CDR3 regions were amplified from RNA transcripts. HTBI primers and the Qiagen OneStep RT-PCR kit were used in a first-round RT-PCR, which was followed by a second-round multiplex PCR, size selection and purification. In-frame beta chains were kept once TCRdb had trimmed the public reads at Q25 with fastp and called clones with MiXCR. Rows are combined by CDR3 protein, so each entry shows the most common genes and DNA. Within this sample are fewer than 250,000 distinct CDR3 sequences, with less than 30% of them counted one time only. Jointly, the top ten make up approximately 9.6% of the sample. What was sequenced was peripheral blood. These receptors originate from a man aged 50 or older with Graves' ophthalmopathy. Donor details come from another sample of the same person, matched by shared clones.

This clonotype was counted at least ten times. The rearrangement joins TRBV7-8 to TRBJ2-5; no clear D. CDR1 SGHVS and CDR2 FQNEAQ come from the germline V gene. There are 13 residues in the CDR3. The V and J ends lost 5 bases and 5 bases respectively, with 12 bases between them. The CDR3 DNA reads as TGTGCCAGCAGCCCGCGGTATGAGGAGACCCAGTACTTC. Amino acids: CASSPRYEETQYF. The variable domain in full, completed from reference TRBV7-8 and TRBJ2-5, reads GAGVSQSPRYKVAKRGQDVALRCDPISGHVSLFWYQQALGQGPEFLTYFQNEAQLDKSGLPSDRFFAERPEGSVSTLKIQRTQQEDSAVYLCASSPRYEETQYFGPGTRLLVL.

This clonotype was observed many times. This chain joins TRBV6-5 and TRBJ2-7; TRBD2 agrees at 13 bases. The J segment lost 3 bases and the V segment lost 5 bases, leaving 4 bases of the junction unmatched. Germline V gene data show CDR1 as MNHEY and CDR2 as SVGAGI. CDR3 length: 15 residues. The DNA for the CDR3 is TGTGCCAGCAGTCCCGGGACTAGCGGGATCTACGAGCAGTACTTC. This translates into CASSPGTSGIYEQYF.

J is TRBJ2-7 and V is TRBV11-2; D is undetermined. The ends were cut back, 0 bases at V and 0 bases at J, with 9 bases in the middle. The CDR3 extends over 15 amino acids. CDR1 SGHAT and CDR2 FQNNGV come from the germline V gene. The CDR3 protein is CASSLEGGLSYEQYF. In DNA, the CDR3 is TGTGCCAGCAGCTTAGAGGGTGGGCTCTCCTACGAGCAGTACTTC.

This clonotype has a count of ten or more. The chain combines TRBV20-1 with TRBJ1-6; 9 nucleotides align to TRBD1. Trimming removed 6 bases from V and 7 bases from J; junction bases left unmatched: 7. The CDR3 consists of 14 residues. The germline V gene encodes CDR1 DFQATT and CDR2 SNEGSKA (reference sequence). This chain's CDR3 is CSALDRGQNSPLHF. The CDR3, as DNA: TGCAGTGCCCTGGACAGGGGTCAAAATTCACCCCTCCACTTT.

This clonotype was seen many times. The chain has TRBV11-2 and TRBJ2-5; possibly TRBD2 for D (6 bases). This CDR3 has 13 amino acids. Germline CDR1 SGHAT, CDR2 FQNNGV. Trimming took off 8 bases at V and 5 bases at J, with 15 bases between the two ends. CDR3 sequence: CASGAAGGETQYF. CDR3 in DNA: TGTGCCAGCGGTGCCGCTGGAGGGGAGACCCAGTACTTC.

The chain is built from TRBV27 and TRBJ1-1, with a tentative D call TRBD1 (5 bases). Germline V gene lookup returns CDR1 MNHEY and CDR2 SMNVEV (reference sequence). The CDR3 contains 11 residues. Trimming stripped 9 bases from V and 3 bases from J, with 8 bases between. CDR3 protein: CASGGYTEAFF. DNA of the CDR3: TGTGCCAGTGGGGGTTACACTGAAGCTTTCTTT.

This clonotype was found many times. The J gene is TRBJ2-7, the V gene TRBV27; 10 nucleotides line up with TRBD2. The CDR3 sequence is 13 residues long. Germline CDR1 is MNHEY and CDR2 is SMNVEV (reference sequence). The V gene end was trimmed by 10 bases and the J gene end by 2 bases; junction bases not matched to a gene: 5. The CDR3 sequence: CATSSGRAYEQYF. CDR3 bases: TGTGCCACCTCAAGCGGGAGGGCCTACGAGCAGTACTTC.

This clonotype was seen ten or more times. The chain joins TRBV7-6 to TRBJ2-2; a possible D gene is TRBD1 (6 bases). CDR3 length equals 16 residues. Deletions cut 4 bases from V and 4 bases from J, with 16 bases between. Germline assignment: CDR1 SGHVS and CDR2 FNYEAQ. CDR3 bases: TGTGCCAGCAGCTGGGACAACGACAGTCCCACCGGGGAGCTGTTTTTT. Translated, it gives CASSWDNDSPTGELFF.

This clonotype was counted between two and nine times. The gene calls are TRBV27 and TRBJ2-5, with D hard to call. The CDR3 consists of 12 residues. Trimming stripped 4 bases from V and 7 bases from J, with 10 bases between. Germline loops: CDR1 MNHEY, CDR2 SMNVEV (reference sequence). The DNA for the CDR3 is TGTGCCAGCAGTTCCACCCTGGGGACCCAGTACTTC. The encoded protein is CASSSTLGTQYF.

This clonotype was recorded at least ten times. This chain connects TRBV6-2 or TRBV6-3 to TRBJ2-4; 9 bases are shared with TRBD2. V trimming: 0 bases; J trimming: 0 bases; junction bases outside the gene matches: 3. CDR1 is MNHEY and CDR2 is SVGEGT in the germline V gene. The CDR3 is made up of 17 amino acids. CDR3 sequence: CASSYSPSGVAKNIQYF. CDR3 in DNA: TGTGCCAGCAGTTACTCTCCTAGCGGGGTAGCCAAAAACATTCAGTACTTC.

This clonotype was detected many times. The genes are TRBV20-1 and TRBJ2-7; TRBD1 agrees at 9 bases. The germline V gene has CDR1 DFQATT and CDR2 SNEGSKA (reference sequence). The V segment lost 3 bases and the J segment 4 bases; nucleotides outside the gene matches: 10. The CDR3 sequence is 15 residues long. The CDR3 reads CSASGSGQGFYEQYF. CDR3 coding DNA: TGCAGTGCTAGCGGGTCGGGACAGGGCTTTTACGAGCAGTACTTC.

This clonotype was seen repeatedly, ten times or more. The J gene is TRBJ2-7, the V gene TRBV10-2; D remains unclear. This CDR3 region has 11 residues. Looked up from germline, CDR1 is WSHSY and CDR2 is SAAADI. V was shortened by 6 bases and J by 6 bases, with 9 bases between the two germline ends. CDR3 DNA: TGCGCCAGCAGCCTCGGCCCCGAGCAGTACTTC. Translating gives CASSLGPEQYF.

A single count supports this clonotype. This chain connects TRBV6-2 or TRBV6-3 to TRBJ2-5, with D uncertain. V lost 3 bases and J 9 bases, leaving 8 bases between the germline ends. Germline CDR1 is MNHEY and CDR2 is SVGEGT. This CDR3 region has 11 residues. CDR3 residues: CASSYGSSQYF. The CDR3 coding sequence is TGTGCCAGCAGTTATGGGTCGTCCCAGTACTTC.

This clonotype appeared many times. This chain links TRBV7-9 with TRBJ1-4; D is unresolved. From germline, CDR1 is SEHNR and CDR2 FQNEAQ (reference sequence). The germline V and J ends were trimmed by 1 base and 1 base, with 7 bases remaining between them. The CDR3 has 15 residues. In nucleotides, the CDR3 is TGTGCCAGCAGCTTAGTGGGGAGAACTAATGAAAAACTGTTTTTT. Its protein product is CASSLVGRTNEKLFF.

The chain has TRBV30 and TRBJ1-1; D not resolved. Per the germline V gene, CDR1 is GTSNPN and CDR2 is SVGIG (reference sequence). The CDR3 runs 13 residues. Trimming took 2 bases from V and 3 from J, leaving 10 bases between them. The DNA of the CDR3 is TGTGCCTGGAGTAGGGCAGGCTACACTGAAGCTTTCTTT. Translation gives CAWSRAGYTEAFF.

The chain is built from TRBV6-2 or TRBV6-3 and TRBJ2-7; the match to TRBD2 covers 10 bases. Germline V gives CDR1 MNHEY, CDR2 SVGEGT. This CDR3 has 16 amino acids. With 0 bases clipped from V and 7 bases from J, the junction kept 9 bases outside the gene matches. The CDR3 is CASSYSASGRVFEQYF. The CDR3 region has the DNA TGTGCCAGCAGTTACTCGGCTAGCGGGAGAGTTTTTGAGCAGTACTTC.

This clonotype occurred many times. The chain has TRBV28 and TRBJ1-5; D is possibly TRBD1 (6 bases). Germline V gene data show CDR1 as MDHEN and CDR2 as SYDVKM. Trimming removed 8 bases at V and 4 bases at J, with 18 bases between. This CDR3 has 15 amino acids. CDR3 region: CASQGRGLGNQPQHF. The CDR3 DNA reads TGTGCCAGCCAGGGGAGGGGTTTAGGGAATCAGCCCCAGCATTTT.

This clonotype was detected many times. This chain joins TRBV29-1 and TRBJ2-5; no definite D call. In germline, CDR1 is SQVTM, CDR2 ANQGSEA. The CDR3 has 10 amino acids. V shed 3 bases and J shed 1 base, with 0 bases lying between them. This CDR3 is CSVDQETQYF. The CDR3 DNA is TGCAGCGTTGACCAAGAGACCCAGTACTTC.

The chain employs TRBV12-3 or TRBV12-4 and TRBJ1-2; 8 positions match TRBD1. The CDR3 contains 14 residues. V shed 6 bases and J 4 bases; nucleotides not matched to a gene: 7. The CDR3 coding sequence is TGTGCCAGCAGACCCACAGGGGGTGTCTATGGCTACACCTTC. Its translation: CASRPTGGVYGYTF.

This clonotype has a handful of counts. The chain recombines TRBV28 with TRBJ1-2, with D possibly matching TRBD1 (5 bases). This CDR3 spans 10 amino acids. CDR1 and CDR2 (germline): MDHEN, SYDVKM. The V and J ends lost 7 bases and 10 bases respectively, with 10 bases between them. As DNA, the CDR3 is TGTGCCAGCATTCGGGGGATCTACACCTTC. Translating gives CASIRGIYTF.

This clonotype came up many times. The chain couples TRBV4-2 to TRBJ2-7; 7 nucleotides align to TRBD2. The V segment lost 0 bases and the J segment 4 bases; nucleotides outside the gene matches: 18. The CDR3 is 19 amino acids. Germline assignment: CDR1 LGHNA and CDR2 YNFKEQ. The CDR3 DNA follows: TGTGCCAGCAGCCAAGAATCCTGGGGCTACTTAGCGGGTAATTACGAGCAGTACTTC. Amino acids: CASSQESWGYLAGNYEQYF.

This clonotype was observed at least ten times. This sequence joins TRBV20-1 and TRBJ2-2, with 15 nucleotides matching TRBD2. V lost 6 bases to trimming and J lost 3 bases; unmatched junction nucleotides: 8. Germline V gives CDR1 DFQATT, CDR2 SNEGSKA (reference sequence). This CDR3 is 17 amino acids long. Here the CDR3 reads CSAYGTSGRMDTGELFF. CDR3 in DNA: TGCAGTGCGTACGGGACTAGCGGGAGGATGGACACCGGGGAGCTGTTTTTT.

Many counts were recorded for this clonotype. The chain has TRBV5-1 and TRBJ2-7, with 8 nucleotides matching TRBD1. J gave up 5 bases and V 2 bases, and 12 bases lay outside the gene matches. Germline CDR1 is SGHRS and CDR2 is YFSETQ. The CDR3 runs 16 residues. The CDR3 DNA reads TGCGCCAGCAGCTTAACCACGGACAGGGTTGGGGACGAGCAGTACTTC. Translation gives CASSLTTDRVGDEQYF.

This clonotype was observed many times. The rearrangement joins TRBV4-1 to TRBJ2-5; 7 nucleotides line up with TRBD2. This CDR3 spans 13 amino acids. The trim removed 4 bases at V and 5 bases at J, leaving 4 bases unmatched. Germline CDR1 reads MGHRA; CDR2 reads YSYEKL. The CDR3 region has the DNA TGCGCCAGCAGCCCCGACGGGGGGGAGACCCAGTACTTC. It yields the protein CASSPDGGETQYF.

This clonotype was seen many times. This chain connects TRBV9 to TRBJ2-6; maybe TRBD1 (5 bases). The CDR3 is 15 residues long. Germline CDR1 reads SGDLS; CDR2 reads YYNGEE. Trimming cost V 0 bases and J 5 bases, with 9 bases left between them. DNA for the CDR3: TGTGCCAGCAGCGTAGGGGGCTCCTGGGCCAACGTCCTGACTTTC. Its protein is CASSVGGSWANVLTF.